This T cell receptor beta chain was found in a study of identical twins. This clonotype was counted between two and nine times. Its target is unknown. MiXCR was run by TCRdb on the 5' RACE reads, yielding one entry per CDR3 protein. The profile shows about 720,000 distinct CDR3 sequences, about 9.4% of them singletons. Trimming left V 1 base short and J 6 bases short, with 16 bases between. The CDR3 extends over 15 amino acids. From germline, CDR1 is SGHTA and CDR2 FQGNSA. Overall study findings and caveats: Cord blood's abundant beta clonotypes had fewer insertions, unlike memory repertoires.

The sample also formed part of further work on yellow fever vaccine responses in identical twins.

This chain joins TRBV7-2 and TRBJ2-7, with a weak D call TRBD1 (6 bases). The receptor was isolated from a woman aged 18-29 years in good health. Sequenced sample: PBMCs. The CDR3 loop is CASSLVKGSGAEQYF. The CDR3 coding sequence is TGTGCCAGCAGCTTAGTAAAGGGGTCAGGGGCCGAGCAGTACTTC.